The rows below give T cell receptor beta chains drawn from one sample of a study of CD8 T cells in Susac syndrome. TCRdb re-analysed the immunoSEQ multiplex PCR reads in MiXCR, keeping a single row per CDR3 protein. In the table there are about 52,000 distinct CDR3 sequences, around 93% of which are singletons. The sequenced material came from CD8+ T cells from PBMCs. These receptors came from a human donor with multiple sclerosis. The CDR3 runs from the conserved cysteine through the conserved F or W. The order of the fields is clone size, J gene, D gene, V gene, CDR3 DNA, CDR3 protein. A D gene is named only where the DNA matches it firmly. Size is omitted from some rows. Given values are once, few, many or a class for expanded clones.

abundance: NA; j_gene: TRBJ1-1; d_gene: TRBD1; v_gene: TRBV7-9; CDR3nt: TGTGCCAGCAGCCCGACGACAGGGATCACTGAAGCTTTCTTT; CDR3aa: CASSPTTGITEAFF
abundance: NA; j_gene: TRBJ1-1; d_gene: NA; v_gene: TRBV4-1; CDR3nt: TGCGCCAGCAGCCAAGATGACGGGGCAGAGACTGAAGCTTTCTTT; CDR3aa: CASSQDDGAETEAFF
abundance: NA; j_gene: TRBJ1-2; d_gene: NA; v_gene: TRBV19; CDR3nt: TGTGCCAGTAGTCAAGTGGGGATTACGAACTATGGCTACACCTTC; CDR3aa: CASSQVGITNYGYTF
abundance: NA; j_gene: TRBJ2-1; d_gene: TRBD1; v_gene: TRBV10-3; CDR3nt: TGTGCCATCAGTGAGTCGGGGGGACAGGGATCCCGCAATGAGCAGTTCTTC; CDR3aa: CAISESGGQGSRNEQFF
abundance: NA; j_gene: TRBJ2-7; d_gene: NA; v_gene: TRBV7-9; CDR3nt: TGTGCCAGCAGCAGGGGTATCGACGAGCAGTACTTC; CDR3aa: CASSRGIDEQYF
abundance: NA; j_gene: TRBJ2-4; d_gene: NA; v_gene: TRBV28; CDR3nt: TGTGCCAGCAGAAAACAGGGCGTGGACATTCAGTACTTC; CDR3aa: CASRKQGVDIQYF
abundance: NA; j_gene: TRBJ2-5; d_gene: TRBD2; v_gene: TRBV6-6; CDR3nt: TGTGCCAGCAGTTTCCGGGGGGGGGAGGAGACCCAGTACTTC; CDR3aa: CASSFRGGEETQYF
abundance: NA; j_gene: TRBJ2-7; d_gene: TRBD1; v_gene: TRBV4-2; CDR3nt: TGTGCCAGCAGCCTCGGGACAGGGGACAACGAGCAGTACTTC; CDR3aa: CASSLGTGDNEQYF
abundance: NA; j_gene: TRBJ1-5; d_gene: NA; v_gene: TRBV4-3; CDR3nt: TGCGCCAGCAGCCAAGAAAGGGTCTTTAGCAATCAGCCCCAGCATTTT; CDR3aa: CASSQERVFSNQPQHF
abundance: NA; j_gene: TRBJ2-1; d_gene: TRBD2; v_gene: TRBV4-1; CDR3nt: TGCGCCAGCAGCCAAGTTTCTGCGGGGGGAAATGAGCAGTTCTTC; CDR3aa: CASSQVSAGGNEQFF
abundance: NA; j_gene: TRBJ2-5; d_gene: TRBD1; v_gene: TRBV9; CDR3nt: TGTGCCAGCAGCGTGATCGGGACAGGGGGCGAGACCCAGTACTTC; CDR3aa: CASSVIGTGGETQYF
abundance: NA; j_gene: TRBJ1-1; d_gene: NA; v_gene: TRBV12-3/TRBV12-4; CDR3nt: TGTGCCAGCAGTTTCGGCGGGTGGGACGGCGCTGAAGCTTTCTTT; CDR3aa: CASSFGGWDGAEAFF
abundance: NA; j_gene: TRBJ2-1; d_gene: NA; v_gene: TRBV6-2/TRBV6-3; CDR3nt: TGTGCCAGCAGTCCTAGCGATGAGCAGTTCTTC; CDR3aa: CASSPSDEQFF
abundance: NA; j_gene: TRBJ1-2; d_gene: TRBD1; v_gene: TRBV27; CDR3nt: TGTGCCAGCAGACGGACAGGGGAATTCTATGGCTACACCTTC; CDR3aa: CASRRTGEFYGYTF
abundance: NA; j_gene: TRBJ2-2; d_gene: NA; v_gene: TRBV29-1; CDR3nt: TGCAGCGTTGAAGCCCCAAACACCGGGGAGCTGTTTTTT; CDR3aa: CSVEAPNTGELFF
abundance: NA; j_gene: TRBJ1-5; d_gene: NA; v_gene: TRBV12-3/TRBV12-4; CDR3nt: TGTGCCAGCAGTCCCCGACAGGTAGGGGTTAATAGCAATCAGCCCCAGCATTTT; CDR3aa: CASSPRQVGVNSNQPQHF
abundance: NA; j_gene: TRBJ2-7; d_gene: NA; v_gene: TRBV5-6; CDR3nt: TGTGCCAGCATCGCGACAGGATCCTCCTACGAGCAGTACTTC; CDR3aa: CASIATGSSYEQYF
abundance: NA; j_gene: TRBJ2-7; d_gene: NA; v_gene: TRBV12-5; CDR3nt: TGTGCTAGTGGTTTGGACAGCCACGAGCAGTACTTC; CDR3aa: CASGLDSHEQYF
abundance: NA; j_gene: TRBJ2-4; d_gene: NA; v_gene: TRBV7-8; CDR3nt: TGTGCCAGCAGCCCCCCAGCAGGGAATTCCAATTTAGCCAAAAACATTCAGTACTTC; CDR3aa: CASSPPAGNSNLAKNIQYF
abundance: NA; j_gene: TRBJ2-2; d_gene: NA; v_gene: TRBV29-1; CDR3nt: TGCAGCGTTGATCTGAAGGGAATGAACACCGGGGAGCTGTTTTTT; CDR3aa: CSVDLKGMNTGELFF
abundance: NA; j_gene: TRBJ2-1; d_gene: NA; v_gene: TRBV15; CDR3nt: TGTGCCACCAGCATCAGGCGGGAACAGGGGACTGAGCAGTTCTTC; CDR3aa: CATSIRREQGTEQFF
abundance: NA; j_gene: TRBJ1-1; d_gene: NA; v_gene: TRBV25-1; CDR3nt: TGTGCCAGCAGTGAAGGAGGGCTGGATGCTTTCTTT; CDR3aa: CASSEGGLDAFF
abundance: NA; j_gene: TRBJ2-5; d_gene: NA; v_gene: TRBV15; CDR3nt: TGTGCCACCAGCAGAGATAGGACAGAGGGAGAGACCCAGTACTTC; CDR3aa: CATSRDRTEGETQYF
abundance: few; j_gene: TRBJ2-7; d_gene: TRBD1; v_gene: TRBV7-9; CDR3nt: TGTGCCAGCAGCCCTCGGGACAGTTCCTACGAGCAGTACTTC; CDR3aa: CASSPRDSSYEQYF
abundance: NA; j_gene: TRBJ2-3; d_gene: NA; v_gene: TRBV3-1; CDR3nt: TGTGCCAGCAGCCAACCGGGATCCACTAGCACAGATACGCAGTATTTT; CDR3aa: CASSQPGSTSTDTQYF
abundance: few; j_gene: TRBJ1-4; d_gene: NA; v_gene: TRBV6-1; CDR3nt: TGTGCCAGCACCCCGTCCAGGGCCCTAGGTGAAAAACTGTTTTTT; CDR3aa: CASTPSRALGEKLFF
abundance: NA; j_gene: TRBJ2-1; d_gene: TRBD2; v_gene: TRBV14; CDR3nt: TGTGCCAGCAGCCTTGGACTAGCGGGTTATACATTTGAGCAGTTCTTC; CDR3aa: CASSLGLAGYTFEQFF
abundance: NA; j_gene: TRBJ1-1; d_gene: NA; v_gene: TRBV20-1; CDR3nt: TGCAGTGCTAGGTCTCTGATACTTCGGAGCACTGAAGCTTTCTTT; CDR3aa: CSARSLILRSTEAFF
abundance: NA; j_gene: TRBJ1-4; d_gene: NA; v_gene: TRBV15; CDR3nt: TGTGCCACCAGCAGAGAAACAGGATCTAATGAAAAACTGTTTTTT; CDR3aa: CATSRETGSNEKLFF
abundance: NA; j_gene: TRBJ1-5; d_gene: NA; v_gene: TRBV30; CDR3nt: TGTGCCTGGAGTGTACTGGGCGGGAACAATCAGCCCCAGCATTTT; CDR3aa: CAWSVLGGNNQPQHF
abundance: NA; j_gene: TRBJ2-1; d_gene: TRBD1; v_gene: TRBV2; CDR3nt: TGTGCCAGCCACGATCCGAGACAGGGGGCGAATGAGCAGTTCTTC; CDR3aa: CASHDPRQGANEQFF
abundance: NA; j_gene: TRBJ2-7; d_gene: NA; v_gene: TRBV6-5; CDR3nt: TGTGCCAGCAGTTACCAAGGGGCCCCCTCGTACGAGCAGTACTTC; CDR3aa: CASSYQGAPSYEQYF
abundance: once; j_gene: TRBJ2-1; d_gene: NA; v_gene: TRBV9; CDR3nt: TGTGCCAGCAGCGTAGGGTGGGGCAATGAGCAGTTCTTC; CDR3aa: CASSVGWGNEQFF
abundance: NA; j_gene: TRBJ1-4; d_gene: NA; v_gene: TRBV15; CDR3nt: TGTGCCACCAGCAGAGCGGATCGAGCTAATGAAAAACTGTTTTTT; CDR3aa: CATSRADRANEKLFF
abundance: NA; j_gene: TRBJ2-1; d_gene: TRBD2; v_gene: TRBV11-2; CDR3nt: TGTGCCAGCAGCTTAGGCGGGGGGGTTTACAATGAGCAGTTCTTC; CDR3aa: CASSLGGGVYNEQFF
abundance: NA; j_gene: TRBJ1-4; d_gene: NA; v_gene: TRBV9; CDR3nt: TGTGCCAGCAGCCCTACAGGGACTAATGAAAAACTGTTTTTT; CDR3aa: CASSPTGTNEKLFF
abundance: NA; j_gene: TRBJ1-1; d_gene: NA; v_gene: TRBV18; CDR3nt: TGTGCCAGCTCACCACCAGGGGTGAACACTGAAGCTTTCTTT; CDR3aa: CASSPPGVNTEAFF
abundance: NA; j_gene: TRBJ2-2; d_gene: NA; v_gene: TRBV29-1; CDR3nt: NA; CDR3aa: CSVRRAGELFF
abundance: NA; j_gene: TRBJ1-2; d_gene: NA; v_gene: TRBV7-9; CDR3nt: TGTGCCAGCAGCTTAACACCCCCGCGCTATGGCTACACCTTC; CDR3aa: CASSLTPPRYGYTF
abundance: NA; j_gene: TRBJ1-2; d_gene: TRBD1; v_gene: TRBV20-1; CDR3nt: TGCAGTCTACTACAGGGGAAGGATGGCTACACCTTC; CDR3aa: CSLLQGKDGYTF
abundance: NA; j_gene: TRBJ1-2; d_gene: NA; v_gene: TRBV29-1; CDR3nt: TGCAGCGTGGCTACAGAGGATGGCTACACCTTC; CDR3aa: CSVATEDGYTF
abundance: NA; j_gene: TRBJ1-5; d_gene: NA; v_gene: TRBV13; CDR3nt: TGTGCCAGCAGCTTGTCGGGACAACTCTATAGCAATCAGCCCCAGCATTTT; CDR3aa: CASSLSGQLYSNQPQHF
abundance: once; j_gene: TRBJ2-7; d_gene: NA; v_gene: TRBV15; CDR3nt: TGTGCCACCAGCCGTCGTGGGGACACTATCTACGAGCAGTACTTC; CDR3aa: CATSRRGDTIYEQYF
abundance: NA; j_gene: TRBJ2-7; d_gene: TRBD1; v_gene: TRBV2; CDR3nt: TGTGCCAGCAGCGCCTTTGGGACAGGAGAGTACGAGCAGTACTTC; CDR3aa: CASSAFGTGEYEQYF
abundance: NA; j_gene: TRBJ2-5; d_gene: TRBD2; v_gene: TRBV7-9; CDR3nt: TGTGCCAGCAGCTTAGCCCAAGGGACTAGCGGGGACCAAGAGACCCAGTACTTC; CDR3aa: CASSLAQGTSGDQETQYF
abundance: NA; j_gene: TRBJ2-3; d_gene: NA; v_gene: TRBV11-2; CDR3nt: TGTGCCTTACGGCGTGGGGGGCCCGCAGATACGCAGTATTTT; CDR3aa: CALRRGGPADTQYF
abundance: NA; j_gene: TRBJ2-5; d_gene: NA; v_gene: TRBV4-2; CDR3nt: TGTGCCAGCAGCCTAGACCCGGGTCTAGAGGAGACCCAGTACTTC; CDR3aa: CASSLDPGLEETQYF
abundance: NA; j_gene: TRBJ2-7; d_gene: NA; v_gene: TRBV2; CDR3nt: TGTGCCAGCAGTGCCGGAGGGGGAAGAAATGAGCAGTACTTC; CDR3aa: CASSAGGGRNEQYF
abundance: NA; j_gene: TRBJ1-1; d_gene: TRBD1; v_gene: TRBV25-1; CDR3nt: TGTGCCAGCAGTGAACGGGACAGACTAAACACTGAAGCTTTCTTT; CDR3aa: CASSERDRLNTEAFF